Each of the 11 T cell receptor beta chains below was sequenced from the same sample in a study of regulatory T cells in long-lasting Graves disease. Time point given: newly diagnosed GD, antithyroid drugs for less than 3 months. TCR sequences were obtained from RNA taken from PBMCs. Arm-PCR of CDR3 regions and iRepertoire HTBI primers were used to build TCR beta libraries. Via MiXCR, TCRdb re-called the multiplex PCR reads, giving one row per CDR3 protein. The data contain around 400,000 distinct CDR3 sequences, 12% of them singletons. The sample also formed part of further work on T cells in Graves' hyperthyroidism and ophthalmopathy.

The sequenced sample was peripheral blood mononuclear cells (PBMCs), obtained at new diagnosis, from a patient treated with antithyroid drugs. These receptors were taken from a woman aged 18-29 years with Graves disease.

This clonotype was seen a handful of times. This sequence joins TRBV7-2 and TRBJ2-1; 13 bases fit TRBD2. The germline gives CDR1 SGHTA, CDR2 FQGNSA. With V trimmed by 3 bases and J by 7 bases, 15 bases remained unmatched. CDR3 length: 19 amino acids. In DNA, the CDR3 is TGTGCCAGCAGCTTGGCCGGACTAGCGGGAGAACTCGTTTGGAATGAGCAGTTCTTC. This codes for CASSLAGLAGELVWNEQFF. Full variable domain (outside the CDR3, taken from reference TRBV7-2 and TRBJ2-1): GAGVSQSPSNKVTEKGKDVELRCDPISGHTALYWYRQSLGQGLEFLIYFQGNSAPDKSGLPSDRFSAERTGGSVSTLTIQRTQQEDSAVYLCASSLAGLAGELVWNEQFFGPGTRLTVL.

This clonotype has ten or more counts. The J gene is TRBJ2-7, the V gene TRBV6-5; TRBD2 might be the D (6 bases). The germline CDR1 and CDR2 sequences are MNHEY and SVGAGI. The CDR3 covers 13 residues. V was clipped by 4 bases and J by 3 bases, with 10 bases between them. CDR3 loop: CASSFTGVYEQYV. CDR3 nucleotide sequence: TGTGCCAGCAGTTTCACGGGGGTCTACGAGCAGTACGTC.

There are a few counts of this clonotype. This chain links TRBV7-6 with TRBJ1-3; maybe TRBD1 (5 bases). This CDR3 region has 18 residues. Germline lookup yields CDR1 SGHVS and CDR2 FNYEAQ. Trimming stripped 3 bases from V and 0 bases from J, with 18 bases between. The CDR3 sequence is CASSFSNTGLSSGNTIYF. The CDR3 DNA reads TGTGCCAGCAGCTTCAGCAACACGGGGCTTAGCTCTGGAAACACCATATATTTT.

This chain joins TRBV9 and TRBJ2-1; D gene ambiguous. CDR1 is SGDLS, CDR2 YYNGEE, per germline. Deletions cut 4 bases from V and 6 bases from J, with 11 bases between. The CDR3 is 13 residues long. In DNA form, the CDR3 reads TGTGCCAGCAGCTCCCGATTCGGCAATGAGCAGTTCTTC. It yields the protein CASSSRFGNEQFF.

Concerning this clonotype: This may come from a read error, since a much larger clone is one base off. The rearrangement joins TRBV5-5 to TRBJ2-7, with 9 bases fitting TRBD1. The CDR3 extends over 16 amino acids. From germline, CDR1 is SGHKS and CDR2 YYEKEE (reference sequence). After removal of 4 bases from V and 7 bases from J, the junction contained 15 bases not matched to a gene. Here the CDR3 DNA reads TGTGCCAGCAGCCCCTCACTCCGGGACAGGGTAGGGGAGCAGTACTTC. It codes for CASSPSLRDRVGEQYF.

In its sample, this clonotype was seen many times. The rearrangement uses TRBV13 and TRBJ2-1, with TRBD2 matching over 9 bases. The V gene end was trimmed by 5 bases and the J gene end by 10 bases; junction bases not matched to a gene: 9. CDR1 and CDR2 from the germline V gene are PRHDT and FYEKMQ (reference sequence). CDR3 length: 14 residues. This CDR3 reads CASSRRSGRLEQFF. The CDR3, as DNA: TGTGCCAGCAGCCGTCGGAGCGGGAGGCTGGAGCAGTTCTTC.

V and J are TRBV5-4 and TRBJ2-2; D gene ambiguous. Trimming removed 3 bases from V and 7 bases from J, with 7 bases in between. CDR3 length: 12 amino acids. Germline V lookup: CDR1 SGHNT, CDR2 YYREEE (reference sequence). In DNA form, the CDR3 reads TGTGCCAGCAGCTCCTGGTTCGGGGAGCTGTTTTTT. It specifies CASSSWFGELFF. Combining the CDR3 with reference TRBV5-4 and TRBJ2-2 gives the whole variable domain ETGVTQSPTHLIKTRGQQVTLRCSSQSGHNTVSWYQQALGQGPQFIFQYYREEENGRGNFPPRFSGLQFPNYSSELNVNALELDDSALYLCASSSWFGELFFGEGSRLTVL.

This clonotype was detected ten times or more. This chain uses TRBV11-1 with TRBJ1-4; no reliable D call. The CDR3 has 12 amino acids. CDR1 is SGHAT, CDR2 FQDESV, per germline (reference sequence). The V gene lost 5 bases and the J gene lost 6 bases, with 7 bases spanning the gap. The CDR3 loop is CASSRIDEKLFF. CDR3 DNA sequence: TGTGCCAGCAGCCGGATTGATGAAAAACTGTTTTTT.

At least ten counts were recorded for this clonotype. A read error may produce the germline difference seen at one junction end. The chain has TRBV13 and TRBJ1-1, with D unclear. The length of the CDR3 is 18 residues. Germline V gene sequence: CDR1 PRHDT, CDR2 FYEKMQ (reference sequence). The CDR3 DNA reads TGTGCCAGCACCTTACCCCGACGGATAAGCGAAGGTGACACTGAAGCTTTCTTT. This codes for CASTLPRRISEGDTEAFF.

This clonotype was counted at least ten times. The CDR3 loop reads CATMVAGGTEAFF. In nucleotides, the CDR3 is TGTGCCACCATGGTCGCCGGGGGCACTGAAGCTTTCTTT. J is TRBJ1-1 and V is TRBV6-1; D is perhaps TRBD1 (5 bases). Trimming removed 10 bases from V and 4 bases from J, with 16 bases in between. The CDR3 covers 13 residues. The V gene's germline CDR1 is MNHNS and CDR2 SASEGT.

In its sample, this clonotype was seen a few times. This chain uses TRBV7-9 with TRBJ1-2; D uncertain. CDR1 is SEHNR, CDR2 FQNEAQ, per germline (reference sequence). V was pared by 1 base and J by 5 bases, with 5 bases between. CDR3 length equals 12 residues. The CDR3 DNA is TGTGCCAGCAGCTTAGAACTGTATGGCTACACCTTC. Amino acid sequence: CASSLELYGYTF. The entire variable domain, with the rest obtained from reference TRBV7-9 and TRBJ1-2, is as follows: DTGVSQNPRHKITKRGQNVTFRCDPISEHNRLYWYRQTLGQGPEFLTYFQNEAQLEKSRLLSDRFSAERPKGSFSTLEIQRTEQGDSAMYLCASSLELYGYTFGSGTRLTVV.